This T cell receptor (beta chain) was captured by sequencing in a study of control samples from healthy donors and cancer patients. Per the germline V gene, CDR1 is SGHRS and CDR2 is YFSETQ. The CDR3 is 13 residues long. Trimming left V 4 bases short and J 4 bases short, with 11 bases between. Sequencing used immunoSEQ multiplex PCR; TCRdb keeps in-frame clones, though not all of them. This sample yields 74,000 or so clones, of which roughly 90% are seen a single time; 7.2% belongs to the top ten. The sequence was collected from a man aged 45-65 years in good health. The chain uses TRBV5-1 and TRBJ1-2; D not certain. Sample: blood. The CDR3 DNA reads as TGCGCCAGCAGCGTAGGCGGAACCTATGGCTACACCTTC. Translated, it gives CASSVGGTYGYTF.